Listed below are T cell receptor beta chains from one sample, sequenced in a study of identical twins. TCRdb re-derived calls from the 5' RACE reads in MiXCR, one entry per CDR3 protein. The sample has 700,000 to 950,000 distinct CDR3 sequences, 9% to 15% seen once. These data are also associated with another study on yellow fever vaccine responses in identical twins.

The source material was PBMCs. Receptors originate from a woman in her late teens or twenties in good health. Both conserved end residues are part of each CDR3. The D gene is left open where the match is weak.

v_call	j_call	d_call	cdr3_aa
TRBV12-3/TRBV12-4	TRBJ2-3	TRBD2	CASSRLAGLTDTQYF
TRBV4-1	TRBJ2-1	-	CASSQFTGGTYNEQFF
TRBV18	TRBJ1-1	-	CASSPPHGPEAFF
TRBV19	TRBJ2-2	-	CASSIGDTGELFF
TRBV2	TRBJ2-5	-	CASSEGWRGQHQETQYF
TRBV2	TRBJ2-7	TRBD1	CASSADRLSSYEQYF
TRBV18	TRBJ1-2	-	CASSAPGLYNYGYTF
TRBV5-1	TRBJ2-1	-	CASSIPYGGANNEQFF
TRBV10-3	TRBJ2-1	-	CAIRGEYNEQFF
TRBV5-1	TRBJ2-5	TRBD2	CASSFKPGLAGAQETQYF
TRBV5-1	TRBJ2-7	-	CASGRDNYYEQYF
TRBV19	TRBJ2-7	TRBD1	CASSTSDRGYEQYF
TRBV20-1	TRBJ2-3	TRBD1	CSAINQGDGTDTQYF
TRBV9	TRBJ2-1	-	CASSVVEGTTYNEQFF
TRBV28	TRBJ2-4	-	CASSSPRAKNIQYF
TRBV5-6	TRBJ2-2	-	CASSLDLGTANTGELFF
TRBV20-1	TRBJ2-3	TRBD2	CSASVAGPTDTQYF
TRBV20-1	TRBJ1-1	TRBD1	CSALLYGVGTGVNTEAFF
TRBV19	TRBJ1-6	TRBD1	CASSVGTGSGSPLHF
TRBV5-1	TRBJ2-5	-	CASSWDGVSGQETQYF
TRBV20-1	TRBJ2-1	TRBD2	CSAVTSGIGDEQFF
TRBV6-1	TRBJ1-5	-	CASSTVDYSNQPQHF
TRBV28	TRBJ1-6	TRBD1	CASSSTGEVLHF
TRBV3-1	TRBJ2-1	-	CASSQEGSPLRDNRYNEQFF
TRBV5-5	TRBJ2-3	-	CASSLLVSLTDTQYF
TRBV10-3	TRBJ2-1	-	CAIAEGDKILNEQFF
TRBV28	TRBJ2-2	-	CASTSGTGSTGELFF
TRBV4-1	TRBJ1-1	TRBD1	CASSQTSSGGGWTEAFF
TRBV5-1	TRBJ2-7	TRBD1	CASTWTGGSYEQYF
TRBV11-3	TRBJ2-2	TRBD1	CASSRIKGASDTGELFF
TRBV27	TRBJ2-7	TRBD2	CASTPGIAGALVYEQYF
TRBV4-1	TRBJ2-7	-	CASSPKAGTFDYEQYF
TRBV7-3	TRBJ2-3	-	CASSVGPLLTDTQYF
TRBV20-1	TRBJ1-1	TRBD1	CSATGTDNPNTEAFF
TRBV12-3/TRBV12-4	TRBJ2-1	-	CASSTGYNEQFF
TRBV20-1	TRBJ1-6	TRBD1	CSASGTANSPLHF
TRBV20-1	TRBJ1-1	-	CSARPLRENTEAFF
TRBV7-9	TRBJ1-4	TRBD1	CASSSTTGGNEKLFF
TRBV10-3	TRBJ1-3	-	CATQPAGGGNTIYF
TRBV4-1	TRBJ1-1	TRBD1	CASSQDRQGSNTEAFF
TRBV6-5	TRBJ2-5	-	CASSYFGEVGETQYF
TRBV10-3	TRBJ2-3	-	CAISKGGKEADTQYF
TRBV2	TRBJ1-2	TRBD1	CASRREGQGYYGYTF
TRBV19	TRBJ2-1	-	CASSPPAQRSGEQFF
TRBV12-3/TRBV12-4	TRBJ2-7	-	CAIGYNSYEQYF
TRBV29-1	TRBJ2-3	TRBD2	CSVGIRGGDTDTQYF
TRBV10-3	TRBJ1-2	-	CAISLGGGDGYTF
TRBV15	TRBJ1-6	TRBD1	CATSRDGGQGYSPLHF
TRBV2	TRBJ1-4	-	CASTVVTNEKLFF
TRBV24-1	TRBJ2-5	TRBD2	CATSDPAGGTQETQYF
TRBV12-3/TRBV12-4	TRBJ1-1	TRBD1	CASSRDRPTYLETEAFF
TRBV28	TRBJ2-7	TRBD2	CASRPSLAREQYF